What follows are 30 T cell receptor beta chains derived from one specimen sequenced in a study of shared clonotypes between healthy human individuals (dated by TCRdb to 2020 to 2021). The library was made by the immunoSEQ multiplex PCR assay. TCRdb holds this immuneACCESS table with in-frame rearrangements only. Some clones are missing; in checked studies, unresolved V genes explain under half, and the rest has no known cause. The sample table holds millions of clones, of which over 85% were seen once. Together, the top ten hold around 0.4% of the sample. The sequenced sample was naive CD4+ T cells from PBMCs. Reading the label with the study, this specimen's cell subset or site is: CD45RA+ positively selected. Receptor source: a man between 18 and 35 years old in good health. Some clones in this sample may be carry-over from other donors' samples.

This chain links TRBV19 with TRBJ2-1, with 10 bases identical to TRBD1. V was pared by 4 bases and J by 5 bases, with 5 bases of the junction left unmatched. CDR1 and CDR2 (germline): LNHDA, SQIVND (reference sequence). This CDR3 has 15 amino acids. CDR3 region: CASSKDRGSDNEQFF. DNA for the CDR3: TGTGCCAGTAGTAAGGACAGGGGGAGCGACAATGAGCAGTTCTTC.

This chain joins TRBV6-1 and TRBJ2-2; 9 nucleotides agree with TRBD1. J lost 7 bases, V lost 7 bases, and 10 bases had no gene match. Looked up from germline, CDR1 is MNHNS and CDR2 is SASEGT. CDR3 size: 15 residues. The CDR3 here is CASTAGQGFYGELFF. CDR3 coding DNA: TGTGCCAGCACCGCGGGACAGGGCTTTTACGGGGAGCTGTTTTTT.

The chain has TRBV18 and TRBJ2-3, with 7 bases that match TRBD2. In germline, CDR1 is KGHSH, CDR2 LQKENI. The CDR3 is 16 amino acids. J was trimmed by 0 bases and V by 0 bases; bases with no gene match: 3. CDR3 bases: TGTGCCAGCTCACCACCGTGGGAGGGTAGCACAGATACGCAGTATTTT. It encodes CASSPPWEGSTDTQYF.

The rearrangement joins TRBV6-1 to TRBJ2-6, with D hard to call. Looked up from germline, CDR1 is MNHNS and CDR2 is SASEGT. The CDR3 is 12 residues long. V lost 10 bases and J 0 bases, leaving 4 bases between the germline ends. The CDR3 loop is CATSSGANVLTF. DNA of the CDR3: TGTGCCACCAGCTCTGGGGCCAACGTCCTGACTTTC.

V is TRBV11-3 and J is TRBJ2-1; D call uncertain. The germline V and J ends were trimmed by 5 bases and 10 bases, with 21 bases remaining between them. This CDR3 is 15 amino acids long. Germline V gene lookup returns CDR1 SGHNT and CDR2 YENEEA. The CDR3 nucleotides read TGTGCCAGCAGCCCAGACGGCGGAGTGCTTTTCGAGCAGTTCTTC. It specifies CASSPDGGVLFEQFF.

This clone was seen a few times. The chain has TRBV28 and TRBJ1-1; 7 nucleotides agree with TRBD1. The CDR3 loop spans 14 amino acids. From germline, CDR1 is MDHEN and CDR2 SYDVKM. J was trimmed by 0 bases and V by 6 bases; bases with no gene match: 4. The CDR3 coding sequence is TGTGCCAGCAGCCTGACAGGGCTGAACACTGAAGCTTTCTTT. It is translated as CASSLTGLNTEAFF.

The V call is TRBV7-3, the J call TRBJ1-3; a possible D gene is TRBD1 (6 bases). This CDR3 is built from 14 residues. Germline V gene sequence: CDR1 SGHTA, CDR2 FQGTGA. The V and J ends lost 3 bases and 1 base respectively, with 7 bases between them. The CDR3 DNA sequence: TGTGCCAGCAGCTTGGGGGCATCTGGAAACACCATATATTTT. It translates to CASSLGASGNTIYF.

This rearrangement joins TRBV15 to TRBJ2-1, with 10 bases that match TRBD2. V shed 1 base, J shed 3 bases, and the junction held 3 bases outside the gene matches. From germline, CDR1 is LNHNV and CDR2 YYDKDF (reference sequence). This CDR3 is built from 16 residues. DNA for the CDR3: TGTGCCACCAGCAGAGTTACTAGCGGGAACTACAATGAGCAGTTCTTC. This gives the protein CATSRVTSGNYNEQFF.

The gene calls are TRBV2 and TRBJ2-1; D gene unclear. Germline V gives CDR1 SNHLY, CDR2 FYNNEI. This CDR3 comprises 15 residues. The V end lost 6 bases, the J end lost 1 base, and 13 bases lay between the germline ends. The CDR3 spells CASSLTAISYNEQFF. The CDR3 DNA reads TGTGCCAGCAGCCTAACTGCTATTTCCTACAATGAGCAGTTCTTC.

The chain links TRBV9 to TRBJ1-1; D unresolved. The CDR3 sequence is 14 residues long. Germline V CDR1 and CDR2: SGDLS, YYNGEE. V shed 0 bases and J shed 1 base, with 7 bases lying between them. This chain's CDR3 is CASSVAGPNTEAFF. In DNA form, the CDR3 reads TGTGCCAGCAGCGTAGCGGGCCCGAACACTGAAGCTTTCTTT.

In DNA, the CDR3 is TGTGCCAGCAGCTTTACAACAGGGAACTCTGGGGCCAACGTCCTGACTTTC. Translated, it gives CASSFTTGNSGANVLTF. This chain connects TRBV5-4 to TRBJ2-6; TRBD1 might be the D (6 bases). This CDR3 contains 17 residues. Germline-derived CDR1 and CDR2 are SGHNT and YYREEE (reference sequence). The germline V and J ends were trimmed by 2 bases and 0 bases, with 12 bases remaining between them. The full variable domain, with the rest looked up from reference TRBV5-4 and TRBJ2-6, is ETGVTQSPTHLIKTRGQQVTLRCSSQSGHNTVSWYQQALGQGPQFIFQYYREEENGRGNFPPRFSGLQFPNYSSELNVNALELDDSALYLCASSFTTGNSGANVLTFGAGSRLTVL.

The V call is TRBV7-7, the J call TRBJ2-1, with D possibly TRBD1 on 6 matching bases. CDR3 length: 13 amino acids. The germline gives CDR1 SSHAT, CDR2 FNYEAQ (reference sequence). The V end lost 8 bases, the J end lost 3 bases, and 11 bases lay between the germline ends. CDR3 sequence reads: CASPWGLYNEQFF. CDR3 sequence (DNA): TGTGCCAGCCCCTGGGGGCTCTACAATGAGCAGTTCTTC. The full variable domain, completed using reference TRBV7-7 and TRBJ2-1, is GAGVSQSPRYKVTKRGQDVTLRCDPISSHATLYWYQQALGQGPEFLTYFNYEAQPDKSGLPSDRFSAERPEGSISTLTIQRTEQRDSAMYRCASPWGLYNEQFFGPGTRLTVL.

This clone was observed a single time. V gene TRBV7-9 combines with J gene TRBJ1-4; tentative D call: TRBD1 (5 bases). Trimming shortened V by 6 bases and J by 0 bases, and 20 bases separated the two germline ends. There are 18 residues in the CDR3. Germline V CDR1 and CDR2: SEHNR, FQNEAQ (reference sequence). Here the CDR3 DNA reads TGTGCCAGCAGAATAGCGGGGCGGGGACTTACAACTAATGAAAAACTGTTTTTT. As protein: CASRIAGRGLTTNEKLFF.

This chain joins TRBV13 and TRBJ1-1; no firm D call. Trimming took off 8 bases at V and 0 bases at J, with 13 bases between the two ends. The germline V gene has CDR1 PRHDT and CDR2 FYEKMQ (reference sequence). This CDR3 spans 14 amino acids. CDR3 nucleotides: TGTGCCAGCTCTTTTTATACTCTGAACACTGAAGCTTTCTTT. This encodes CASSFYTLNTEAFF.

The chain carries TRBV9 and TRBJ2-1, with 11 nucleotides matching TRBD1. CDR3 length: 17 residues. Germline V gives CDR1 SGDLS, CDR2 YYNGEE. V lost 1 base, J lost 8 bases, and 11 bases stayed unmatched. The CDR3 spells CASSVSTGTGGDDEQFF. DNA for the CDR3: TGTGCCAGCAGCGTATCTACCGGGACAGGGGGAGACGATGAGCAGTTCTTC.

The J gene is TRBJ1-2, the V gene TRBV4-1; D gene unclear. CDR1 is MGHRA and CDR2 is YSYEKL in the germline V gene. This CDR3 comprises 14 residues. V lost 0 bases, J lost 2 bases, and 7 bases lay in between. The CDR3 region is CASSQDPGNYGYTF. CDR3 in DNA: TGCGCCAGCAGCCAAGACCCCGGGAACTATGGCTACACCTTC.

This sequence joins TRBV5-1 and TRBJ2-1, with TRBD2 matching over 8 bases. This CDR3 has 15 residues. V was clipped by 4 bases and J by 4 bases; unmatched bases: 7. In germline, CDR1 is SGHRS, CDR2 YFSETQ. The CDR3 sequence: CASSPVAGSYNEQFF. CDR3 bases: TGCGCCAGCAGCCCTGTAGCGGGATCTTACAATGAGCAGTTCTTC.

The chain carries TRBV11-2 and TRBJ1-2; D remains ambiguous. Trimming removed 6 bases from V and 1 base from J, with 9 bases in between. CDR3 length: 13 residues. Germline CDR1 is SGHAT and CDR2 is FQNNGV. CDR3 sequence (DNA): TGTGCCAGCAGTCTACAGAGTAACTATGGCTACACCTTC. Translated: CASSLQSNYGYTF. Drawing the rest from reference TRBV11-2 and TRBJ1-2, the complete variable domain is EAGVAQSPRYKIIEKRQSVAFWCNPISGHATLYWYQQILGQGPKLLIQFQNNGVVDDSQLPKDRFSAERLKGVDSTLKIQPAKLEDSAVYLCASSLQSNYGYTFGSGTRLTVV.

This clone has only a few counts. J is TRBJ1-1 and V is TRBV30; D gene unclear. The V end lost 3 bases, the J end lost 4 bases, and 12 bases lay between the germline ends. The germline V gene encodes CDR1 GTSNPN and CDR2 SVGIG (reference sequence). The CDR3 totals 13 residues. The CDR3: CAWRTLRVTEAFF. DNA of the CDR3: TGTGCCTGGAGGACTCTTCGTGTCACTGAAGCTTTCTTT.

The chain joins TRBV7-9 to TRBJ2-5, with D perhaps TRBD2 (5 bases). Trimming stripped 2 bases from V and 8 bases from J, with 9 bases between. Looked up from germline, CDR1 is SEHNR and CDR2 is FQNEAQ (reference sequence). The CDR3 length is 12 residues. CDR3 protein: CASSLSRGTQYF. CDR3 in DNA: TGTGCCAGCAGCTTATCCCGGGGAACCCAGTACTTC.

The chain employs TRBV11-3 and TRBJ2-5, with D maybe TRBD1 (6 bases). Trimming left V 5 bases short and J 4 bases short, with 20 bases between. Germline V gene lookup returns CDR1 SGHNT and CDR2 YENEEA. CDR3 length equals 16 residues. The chain's CDR3 is CASSLGGSLRGETQYF. In DNA form, the CDR3 reads TGTGCCAGCAGCCTTGGGGGCTCCCTTCGGGGAGAGACCCAGTACTTC.

As regards this clone: The same CDR3 is also encoded by other DNA sequences in this sample. The genes are TRBV7-3 and TRBJ2-5; TRBD1 agrees at 7 bases. J was trimmed by 3 bases and V by 3 bases; bases with no gene match: 1. The CDR3 is made up of 13 amino acids. Germline-derived CDR1 and CDR2 are SGHTA and FQGTGA. This chain's CDR3 is CASSFDREETQYF. In nucleotides, the CDR3 is TGTGCCAGCAGCTTTGACAGGGAAGAGACCCAGTACTTC.

V gene TRBV5-1 combines with J gene TRBJ2-7; maybe TRBD2 (6 bases). Germline CDR1 reads SGHRS; CDR2 reads YFSETQ. V lost 7 bases and J lost 2, with 16 bases in between. This CDR3 has 14 residues. The CDR3 region is CASAPSGGTYEQYF. The CDR3 region has the DNA TGCGCCAGCGCCCCTAGTGGCGGGACCTACGAGCAGTACTTC.

This chain links TRBV2 with TRBJ2-1; D is ambiguous. Germline CDR1 and CDR2: SNHLY and FYNNEI. V lost 1 base and J 0 bases, leaving 7 bases between the germline ends. The CDR3 has 15 residues. The CDR3 DNA reads TGTGCCAGCAGTGAAGTGTTACCCTCCTACAATGAGCAGTTCTTC. It yields the protein CASSEVLPSYNEQFF. Drawing the rest from reference TRBV2 and TRBJ2-1, the complete variable domain is EPEVTQTPSHQVTQMGQEVILRCVPISNHLYFYWYRQILGQKVEFLVSFYNNEISEKSEIFDDQFSVERPDGSNFTLKIRSTKLEDSAMYFCASSEVLPSYNEQFFGPGTRLTVL.

V gene TRBV18 combines with J gene TRBJ1-5; a possible D gene is TRBD1 (5 bases). The CDR3 loop spans 15 amino acids. Germline values: CDR1 KGHSH, CDR2 LQKENI. V was trimmed by 2 bases and J by 6 bases, leaving 14 bases between them. The CDR3 DNA is TGTGCCAGCTCACCAGATCGGGGGGTGGGTCAGCCCCAGCATTTT. This encodes CASSPDRGVGQPQHF.

The chain recombines TRBV7-8 with TRBJ1-1; D not certain. CDR1 is SGHVS, CDR2 FQNEAQ, per germline. The CDR3 contains 14 residues. Trimming removed 4 bases at V and 10 bases at J, with 19 bases between. Here the CDR3 reads CASSSDRVWDGAFF. CDR3 nucleotide sequence: TGTGCCAGCAGCTCCGACCGGGTCTGGGATGGAGCTTTCTTT.

A note on this clone: The sample contains more than one DNA sequence encoding this CDR3. This chain joins TRBV7-9 and TRBJ1-4; TRBD1 might be the D (6 bases). Trimming took off 4 bases at V and 4 bases at J, with 10 bases between the two ends. Per germline, CDR1 SEHNR and CDR2 FQNEAQ (reference sequence). This CDR3 is built from 14 residues. In DNA form, the CDR3 reads TGTGCCAGCAGCTACCGACAGGATAATGAAAAACTGTTTTTT. Translated, it gives CASSYRQDNEKLFF.

This chain links TRBV19 with TRBJ1-4; TRBD1 is a possible D gene (5 bases). Germline V gene sequence: CDR1 LNHDA, CDR2 SQIVND (reference sequence). V gave up 3 bases and J gave up 7 bases, with 18 bases separating them. The CDR3 runs 16 residues. CDR3 in amino acids: CASSIWQGGGAEKLFF. The CDR3 DNA is TGTGCCAGTAGTATTTGGCAGGGAGGAGGTGCTGAAAAACTGTTTTTT.

V gene TRBV30 combines with J gene TRBJ2-1; no definite D call. Trimming took 4 bases from V and 8 from J, leaving 9 bases between them. This CDR3 is built from 11 residues. CDR1 and CDR2 (germline): GTSNPN, SVGIG (reference sequence). The CDR3 spells CAWKNVDEQFF. CDR3 coding DNA: TGTGCCTGGAAGAATGTGGATGAGCAGTTCTTC.

The rearrangement joins TRBV6-5 to TRBJ1-5, with a weak D call TRBD1 (6 bases). The CDR3 is made up of 14 amino acids. V was shortened by 0 bases and J by 8 bases, with 11 bases between the two germline ends. Germline-derived CDR1 and CDR2 are MNHEY and SVGAGI. This CDR3 is CASSYSRGMEPQHF. The CDR3 DNA reads as TGTGCCAGCAGTTACTCGAGGGGGATGGAGCCCCAGCATTTT.